The sequence of this T cell receptor beta chain was determined in a study of blood T cell repertoires in COVID-19. This clone appeared once. Assay: immunoSEQ multiplex PCR; the TCRdb copy retains only in-frame clones and omits some. Here the sample spans 45,000 to 70,000 clones, 75% to 85% being singletons. Trimming cost V 4 bases and J 8 bases; bases outside gene matches: 4. From germline, CDR1 is SNHLY and CDR2 FYNNEI. The CDR3 is 13 residues long. This receptor was taken from a man between 60 and 75 years old with acute or convalescent COVID-19. The chain combines TRBV2 with TRBJ1-4, with 7 bases lining up with TRBD1. Input material: peripheral blood. The CDR3 bases are TGTGCCAGCAGTGGCAGGGGGAGCGAAAAACTGTTTTTT. Translation gives CASSGRGSEKLFF.